The text below deals with one T cell receptor beta chain. The antigen is undetermined. With the Oncomine TCR Beta short-read assay, DNA from cultured CD4+ T cells was sequenced. TCRdb reanalysed the PCR reads using MiXCR and keeps one entry per CDR3 protein. Of 7,500 to 8,500 distinct CDR3 sequences in the sample, around 50% were seen once. This sample stems from a study of vaccination and CD4 T cells after COVID-19. This sample's treatment: roughly 11-day PBMC culture with coronavirus spike peptide pools or control peptides (ViraFEST assay). The germline V gene has CDR1 MNHEY and CDR2 SVGAGI. Between the trimmed V and J ends, which lost 0 bases and 6 bases, there was a span of 5 bases. This CDR3 spans 12 amino acids.

The sequencing input was CD4+ T cells from blood, cultured in vitro. The chain has TRBV6-5 and TRBJ1-1; unclear D gene. This receptor was obtained from a human donor who had recovered from COVID-19. The CDR3 here is CASSYSGAEAFF. CDR3 DNA: TGTGCCAGCAGTTACTCTGGGGCTGAAGCTTTCTTT.